These T cell receptor beta chains were read from a single sample in a study of CD8 T cells in Susac syndrome. TCRdb re-called the immunoSEQ multiplex PCR reads through MiXCR, storing one row per CDR3 protein. This sample has hundreds of thousands of distinct CDR3 sequences, with 94% found just once. The specimen sequenced was CD4+ T cells from PBMCs. The origin of the receptors is a human donor with Susac syndrome. Each CDR3 is given with its conserved first and last residue. D genes are given only for firm matches. Some rows mark clone size as missing; the rest say once, few, many or name a class of expanded clone.

CDR3: CSARDPLKGNLYNEQFF
DNA: TGCAGTGCTAGAGATCCTCTGAAGGGGAACTTATACAATGAGCAGTTCTTC
size: .
D: .
V: TRBV20-1
length: 17
J: TRBJ2-1

CDR3: CASEGFGGPNNEQFF
DNA: TGTGCCAGCGAAGGCTTCGGGGGCCCCAACAATGAGCAGTTCTTC
size: .
D: .
V: TRBV6-2/TRBV6-3
length: 15
J: TRBJ2-1

CDR3: CASSTAGGANVLTF
DNA: TGTGCCAGCAGCACCGCCGGTGGGGCCAACGTCCTGACTTTC
size: .
D: .
V: TRBV9
length: 14
J: TRBJ2-6

CDR3: CASRPVLGNTIYF
DNA: TGTGCCAGCAGGCCGGTCCTTGGAAACACCATATATTTT
size: .
D: .
V: TRBV12-3/TRBV12-4
length: 13
J: TRBJ1-3

CDR3: CAWSVFSGANVLTF
DNA: TGTGCCTGGAGTGTATTCTCTGGGGCCAACGTCCTGACTTTC
size: .
D: .
V: TRBV30
length: 14
J: TRBJ2-6

CDR3: CASSPEYPNEKLFF
DNA: TGTGCCAGCAGCCCAGAGTACCCTAATGAAAAACTGTTTTTT
size: .
D: .
V: TRBV9
length: 14
J: TRBJ1-4

CDR3: CASSYSSGGTDTQYF
DNA: TGTGCCAGCAGTTATTCTAGCGGGGGGACAGATACGCAGTATTTT
size: .
D: TRBD2
V: TRBV6-5
length: 15
J: TRBJ2-3

CDR3: CSASREELENIQYF
DNA: TGCAGTGCCTCCCGAGAGGAGCTTGAAAACATTCAGTACTTC
size: .
D: .
V: TRBV20-1
length: 14
J: TRBJ2-4

CDR3: CASSAGGEKKLFF
DNA: TGTGCCAGCAGCGCCGGGGGAGAGAAAAAACTGTTTTTT
size: .
D: .
V: TRBV12-3/TRBV12-4
length: 13
J: TRBJ1-4

CDR3: CSARDNLRTGQKNEKLFF
DNA: TGCAGTGCTAGAGATAACTTGCGGACCGGACAGAAGAATGAAAAACTGTTTTTT
size: .
D: .
V: TRBV20-1
length: 18
J: TRBJ1-4

CDR3: CASSLGAGNNQPQHF
DNA: TGCGCCAGCAGCTTGGGAGCTGGAAATAATCAGCCCCAGCATTTT
size: .
D: .
V: TRBV5-1
length: 15
J: TRBJ1-5

CDR3: CATGGRGTGTVETQYF
DNA: TGTGCCACAGGGGGTCGGGGGACAGGCACCGTCGAGACCCAGTACTTC
size: .
D: TRBD1
V: TRBV10-3
length: 16
J: TRBJ2-5

CDR3: CASSRTGTSYEQYF
DNA: TGTGCCAGCAGCCGGACGGGGACCTCCTACGAGCAGTACTTC
size: .
D: .
V: TRBV5-6
length: 14
J: TRBJ2-7

CDR3: CASSPTTNPDYGYTF
DNA: TGTGCCAGCTCACCCACCACGAATCCCGACTATGGCTACACCTTC
size: .
D: .
V: TRBV18
length: 15
J: TRBJ1-2

CDR3: CASSLRGHYGYTF
DNA: TGTGCCAGTAGTCTCCGGGGTCACTATGGCTACACCTTC
size: .
D: .
V: TRBV19
length: 13
J: TRBJ1-2

CDR3: CASSQGTGGYQPQHF
DNA: TGTGCCAGCAGCCAGGGGACAGGGGGTTATCAGCCCCAGCATTTT
size: .
D: TRBD1
V: TRBV7-6
length: 15
J: TRBJ1-5

CDR3: CANTSAGFSYEQYF
DNA: TGTGCCAACACCTCTGCGGGGTTTTCCTACGAGCAGTACTTC
size: .
D: .
V: TRBV27
length: 14
J: TRBJ2-7

CDR3: CAISEPYPSMSGANVLTF
DNA: TGTGCCATCAGTGAGCCCTACCCTAGCATGTCTGGGGCCAACGTCCTGACTTTC
size: .
D: .
V: TRBV10-3
length: 18
J: TRBJ2-6

CDR3: CSATRTRNQPQHF
DNA: TGCAGTGCTACAAGGACACGCAATCAGCCCCAGCATTTT
size: .
D: .
V: TRBV20-1
length: 13
J: TRBJ1-5

CDR3: CASRRGQGSYEQYF
DNA: TGTGCCAGCAGACGCGGCCAGGGCTCCTACGAGCAGTACTTC
size: once
D: .
V: TRBV12-3/TRBV12-4
length: 14
J: TRBJ2-7

CDR3: CASSLGVNEQFF
DNA: TGTGCCAGCAGCTTGGGGGTGAATGAGCAGTTCTTC
size: .
D: .
V: TRBV5-4
length: 12
J: TRBJ2-1

CDR3: CASSHDGQPGELFF
DNA: TGCGCCAGCAGCCACGATGGACAGCCCGGGGAGCTGTTTTTT
size: .
D: .
V: TRBV4-3
length: 14
J: TRBJ2-2

CDR3: CASSANNEQFF
DNA: TGTGCCAGTAGTGCCAACAATGAGCAGTTCTTC
size: .
D: .
V: TRBV19
length: 11
J: TRBJ2-1

CDR3: CAWSVRGSSAYGYTF
DNA: TGTGCCTGGAGTGTACGAGGGTCGAGCGCATATGGCTACACCTTC
size: once
D: .
V: TRBV30
length: 15
J: TRBJ1-2

CDR3: CAWSVRWGGDSNQPQHF
DNA: TGTGCCTGGAGTGTACGTTGGGGTGGCGATAGCAATCAGCCCCAGCATTTT
size: few
D: .
V: TRBV30
length: 17
J: TRBJ1-5

CDR3: CASSYMWGQGEMNTEAFF
DNA: TGTGCCAGCAGTTACATGTGGGGACAGGGGGAGATGAACACTGAAGCTTTCTTT
size: .
D: TRBD1
V: TRBV6-5
length: 18
J: TRBJ1-1

CDR3: CASSLAVAGKTQYF
DNA: TGTGCCAGCAGCCTGGCGGTGGCTGGGAAAACCCAGTACTTC
size: .
D: .
V: TRBV11-2
length: 14
J: TRBJ2-5

CDR3: CASARAHEQYF
DNA: TGTGCCAGCGCTAGGGCCCACGAGCAGTACTTC
size: .
D: .
V: TRBV28
length: 11
J: TRBJ2-7

CDR3: CASSLDTQKPQHF
DNA: TGTGCCAGCAGCCTGGACACCCAAAAGCCCCAGCATTTT
size: .
D: .
V: TRBV2
length: 13
J: TRBJ1-5

CDR3: CASSLTVLAGGWGEQFF
DNA: TGTGCCAGCAGCTTAACTGTGTTGGCGGGGGGCTGGGGTGAGCAGTTCTTC
size: .
D: TRBD2
V: TRBV7-3
length: 17
J: TRBJ2-1

CDR3: CSARDSGGGGQPQHF
DNA: TGCAGTGCTAGAGATTCGGGCGGGGGTGGTCAGCCCCAGCATTTT
size: .
D: .
V: TRBV20-1
length: 15
J: TRBJ1-5

CDR3: CASSDRTGPNYGYTF
DNA: TGTGCCAGCAGTGACAGGACAGGACCTAACTATGGCTACACCTTC
size: .
D: TRBD1
V: TRBV6-4
length: 15
J: TRBJ1-2

CDR3: CASSQRTESFEKLFF
DNA: TGTGCCAGCAGCCAAAGGACAGAGTCTTTTGAAAAACTGTTTTTT
size: .
D: .
V: TRBV3-1
length: 15
J: TRBJ1-4

CDR3: CASRQGSNQPQHF
DNA: TGTGCCAGCAGACAGGGGAGCAATCAGCCCCAGCATTTT
size: .
D: TRBD1
V: TRBV12-3/TRBV12-4
length: 13
J: TRBJ1-5

CDR3: CSVEGQGQETQYF
DNA: TGCAGCGTTGAGGGACAGGGGCAAGAGACCCAGTACTTC
size: .
D: TRBD1
V: TRBV29-1
length: 13
J: TRBJ2-5

CDR3: CASSLTFSDYNEQFF
DNA: TGTGCCAGCAGCTTAACCTTTTCGGACTACAATGAGCAGTTCTTC
size: .
D: .
V: TRBV7-3
length: 15
J: TRBJ2-1

CDR3: CASSGGGGSSYEQYF
DNA: TGTGCCAGCAGCGGGGGTGGGGGCAGCTCCTACGAGCAGTACTTC
size: .
D: .
V: TRBV7-8
length: 15
J: TRBJ2-7

CDR3: CASRSGGDFGPQHF
DNA: TGTGCCAGTAGGTCGGGGGGGGATTTTGGGCCCCAGCATTTT
size: .
D: .
V: TRBV19
length: 14
J: TRBJ1-5

CDR3: CASRETGMREQYF
DNA: TGTGCCAGCAGGGAGACAGGGATGCGCGAGCAGTACTTC
size: once
D: TRBD1
V: TRBV6-5
length: 13
J: TRBJ2-7

CDR3: CASSPDPGQLYGYTF
DNA: TGCGCCAGCAGCCCCGATCCGGGACAACTCTATGGCTACACCTTC
size: .
D: .
V: TRBV4-1
length: 15
J: TRBJ1-2

CDR3: CASSVFLSSPLHF
DNA: TGTGCCAGCAGTGTGTTCTTGAGCTCACCCCTCCACTTT
size: .
D: .
V: TRBV14
length: 13
J: TRBJ1-6

CDR3: CASSLAGGLTDTQYF
DNA: TGTGCCAGCAGCTTAGCGGGGGGACTAACTGATACGCAGTATTTT
size: .
D: TRBD2
V: TRBV11-3
length: 15
J: TRBJ2-3

CDR3: CASSTGNYEQYF
DNA: TGTGCCAGCAGTACCGGGAACTACGAGCAGTACTTC
size: .
D: .
V: TRBV12-3/TRBV12-4
length: 12
J: TRBJ2-7

CDR3: CAWSGGGRYNVKQFF
DNA: TGTGCCTGGAGTGGGGGGGGCCGATACAATGTTAAGCAGTTCTTC
size: .
D: .
V: TRBV30
length: 15
J: TRBJ2-1

CDR3: CSARVSGGSNQPQHF
DNA: TGCAGTGCTAGGGTTTCGGGGGGGAGCAATCAGCCCCAGCATTTT
size: .
D: .
V: TRBV20-1
length: 15
J: TRBJ1-5

CDR3: CASSGGASYEQYF
DNA: TGTGCCAGCAGTGGCGGGGCCTCCTACGAGCAGTACTTC
size: once
D: .
V: TRBV28
length: 13
J: TRBJ2-7